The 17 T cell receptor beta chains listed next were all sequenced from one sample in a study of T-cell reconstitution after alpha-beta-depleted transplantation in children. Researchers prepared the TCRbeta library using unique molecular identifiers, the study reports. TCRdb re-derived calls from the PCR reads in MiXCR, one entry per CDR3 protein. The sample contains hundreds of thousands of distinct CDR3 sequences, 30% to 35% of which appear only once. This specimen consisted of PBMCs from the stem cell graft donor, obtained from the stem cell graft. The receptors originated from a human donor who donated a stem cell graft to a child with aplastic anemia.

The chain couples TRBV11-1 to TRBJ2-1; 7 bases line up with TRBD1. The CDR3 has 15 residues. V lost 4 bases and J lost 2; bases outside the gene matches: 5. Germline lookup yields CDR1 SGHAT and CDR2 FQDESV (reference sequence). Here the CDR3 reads CASSYGDRTYNEQFF. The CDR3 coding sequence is TGTGCCAGCAGCTATGGGGACAGAACCTACAATGAGCAGTTCTTC.

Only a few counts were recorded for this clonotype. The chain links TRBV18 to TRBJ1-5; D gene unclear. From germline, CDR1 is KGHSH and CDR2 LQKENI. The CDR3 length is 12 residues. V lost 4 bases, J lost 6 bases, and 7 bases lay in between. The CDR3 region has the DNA TGTGCCAGCTCACTGGATGCTCAGCCCCAGCATTTT. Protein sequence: CASSLDAQPQHF.

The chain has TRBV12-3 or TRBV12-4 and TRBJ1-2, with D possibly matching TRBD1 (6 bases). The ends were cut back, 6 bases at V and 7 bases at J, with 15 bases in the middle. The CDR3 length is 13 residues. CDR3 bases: TGTGCCAGCAGCAAAGGGGGTCTGAGTGGCTACACCTTC. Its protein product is CASSKGGLSGYTF.

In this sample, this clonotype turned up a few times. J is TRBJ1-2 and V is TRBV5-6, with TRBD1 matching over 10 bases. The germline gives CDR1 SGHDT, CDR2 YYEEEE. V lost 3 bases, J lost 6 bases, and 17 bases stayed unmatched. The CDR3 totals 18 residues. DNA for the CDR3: TGTGCCAGCAGCTCCTCGGGGGGGACAGGGGAATTTATCCATGGCTACACCTTC. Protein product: CASSSSGGTGEFIHGYTF.

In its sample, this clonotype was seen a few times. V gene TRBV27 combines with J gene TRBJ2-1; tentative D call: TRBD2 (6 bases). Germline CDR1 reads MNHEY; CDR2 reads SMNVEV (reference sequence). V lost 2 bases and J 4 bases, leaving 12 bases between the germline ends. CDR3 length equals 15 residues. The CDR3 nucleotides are TGTGCCAGCAGTTTAGGTAGCGGACTATACAATGAGCAGTTCTTC. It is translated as CASSLGSGLYNEQFF.

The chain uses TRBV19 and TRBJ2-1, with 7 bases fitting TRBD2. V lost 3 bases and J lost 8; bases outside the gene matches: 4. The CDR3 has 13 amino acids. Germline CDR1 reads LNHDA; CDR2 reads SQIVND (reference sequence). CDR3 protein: CASSIRLAYEQFF. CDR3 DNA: TGTGCCAGTAGTATCAGACTAGCCTATGAGCAGTTCTTC.

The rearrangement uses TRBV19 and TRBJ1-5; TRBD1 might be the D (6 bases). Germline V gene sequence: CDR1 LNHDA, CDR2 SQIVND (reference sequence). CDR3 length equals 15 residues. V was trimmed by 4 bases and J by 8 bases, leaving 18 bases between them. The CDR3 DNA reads TGTGCCAGTAGTACAACAGCCGGGACATCGGAGCCCCAGCATTTT. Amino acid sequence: CASSTTAGTSEPQHF.

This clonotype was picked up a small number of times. CDR3 bases: TGTGCCTGGAGTGTACCCGGACGGGCGGGGCAGCCCCAGCATTTT. This gives the protein CAWSVPGRAGQPQHF. The chain is built from TRBV30 and TRBJ1-5, with D unclear. Between the trimmed V and J ends, which lost 0 bases and 7 bases, there was a span of 16 bases. Germline CDR1 and CDR2: GTSNPN and SVGIG (reference sequence). This CDR3 region has 15 residues.

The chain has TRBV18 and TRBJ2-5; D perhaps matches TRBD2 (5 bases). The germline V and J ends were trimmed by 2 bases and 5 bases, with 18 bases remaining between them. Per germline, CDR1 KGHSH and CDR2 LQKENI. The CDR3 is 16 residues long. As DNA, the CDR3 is TGTGCCAGCTCACCAGTTTCAGGAACCCGAGGGGAGACCCAGTACTTC. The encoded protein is CASSPVSGTRGETQYF.

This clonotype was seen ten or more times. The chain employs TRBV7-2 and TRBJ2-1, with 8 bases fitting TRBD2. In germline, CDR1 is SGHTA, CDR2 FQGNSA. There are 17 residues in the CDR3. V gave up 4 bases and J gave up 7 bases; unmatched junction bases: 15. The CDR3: CASSSRLSGRKGNEQFF. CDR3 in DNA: TGTGCCAGCAGCTCCCGCCTGAGCGGGAGAAAGGGGAATGAGCAGTTCTTC.

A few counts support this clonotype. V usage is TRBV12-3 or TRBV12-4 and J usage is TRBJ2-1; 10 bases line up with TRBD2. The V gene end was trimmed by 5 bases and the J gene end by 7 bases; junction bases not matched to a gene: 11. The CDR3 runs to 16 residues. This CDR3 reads CASSARDSGRYNEQFF. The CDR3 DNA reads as TGTGCCAGCAGTGCCCGGGATAGCGGGAGGTATAATGAGCAGTTCTTC.

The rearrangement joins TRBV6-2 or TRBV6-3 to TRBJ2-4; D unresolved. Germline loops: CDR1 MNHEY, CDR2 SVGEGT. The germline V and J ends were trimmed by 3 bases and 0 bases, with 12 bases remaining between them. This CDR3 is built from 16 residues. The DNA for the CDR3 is TGTGCCAGCAGTTATTTAACAGTCGAAGCCAAAAACATTCAGTACTTC. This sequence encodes CASSYLTVEAKNIQYF.

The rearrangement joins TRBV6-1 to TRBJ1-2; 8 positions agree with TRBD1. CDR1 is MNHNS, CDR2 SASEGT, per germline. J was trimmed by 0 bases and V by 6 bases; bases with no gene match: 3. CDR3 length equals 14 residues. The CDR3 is CASRQGGANYGYTF. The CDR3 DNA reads TGTGCCAGCAGACAGGGGGGTGCTAACTATGGCTACACCTTC.

This chain's CDR3 is CASSLNAGEWGNQPQHF. DNA of the CDR3: TGTGCCAGCAGTTTAAATGCCGGGGAGTGGGGCAATCAGCCCCAGCATTTT. V usage is TRBV28 and J usage is TRBJ1-5; D remains unclear. This CDR3 is built from 17 residues. The germline V gene has CDR1 MDHEN and CDR2 SYDVKM. The ends were cut back, 2 bases at V and 2 bases at J, with 16 bases in the middle.

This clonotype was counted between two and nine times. Here the CDR3 reads CASSLSYRESTNEKLFF. In DNA form, the CDR3 reads TGTGCCAGCAGCTTATCTTACAGGGAGTCAACTAATGAAAAACTGTTTTTT. The rearrangement links TRBV7-2 to TRBJ1-4; the D gene is possibly TRBD1 (6 bases). Germline V gene data show CDR1 as SGHTA and CDR2 as FQGNSA. This CDR3 has 17 residues. V dropped 2 bases and J dropped 0 bases, with 13 bases sitting between them.

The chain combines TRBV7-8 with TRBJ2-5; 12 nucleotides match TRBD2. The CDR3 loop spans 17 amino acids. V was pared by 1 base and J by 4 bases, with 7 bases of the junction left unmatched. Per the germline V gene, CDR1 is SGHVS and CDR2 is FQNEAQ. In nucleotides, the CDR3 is TGTGCCAGCAGCTTAGGACTAGCGGGAGTGGGTTTAGAGACCCAGTACTTC. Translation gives CASSLGLAGVGLETQYF. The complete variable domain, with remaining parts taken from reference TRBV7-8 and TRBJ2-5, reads GAGVSQSPRYKVAKRGQDVALRCDPISGHVSLFWYQQALGQGPEFLTYFQNEAQLDKSGLPSDRFFAERPEGSVSTLKIQRTQQEDSAVYLCASSLGLAGVGLETQYFGPGTRLLVL.

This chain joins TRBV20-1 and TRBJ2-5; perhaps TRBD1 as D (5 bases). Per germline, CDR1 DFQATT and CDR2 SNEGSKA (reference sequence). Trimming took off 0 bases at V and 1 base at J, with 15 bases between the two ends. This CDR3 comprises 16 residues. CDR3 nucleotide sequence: TGCAGTGCTAGAGATCTCGTGCAGGGCCCCCAAGAGACCCAGTACTTC. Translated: CSARDLVQGPQETQYF.